Detailed here is one T cell receptor beta chain. Its specificity is not known. Using immunoSEQ multiplex PCR, the repertoire was profiled, and TCRdb retains in-frame clones only, with some absent. The sample lists about 79,000 clones; roughly 90% were seen once. The entry originates in a study of OX40 agonist ivuxolimab in advanced cancers. Looking at the study overall: The study enrolled dose-escalation patients with hepatocellular carcinoma, melanoma, renal cell or head and neck cancer. Three patients had partial responses: one hepatocellular carcinoma, two cutaneous melanoma. Study results and caveats: CD8+ T cells were the subset that, on average, had more expanded clones than CD4+.

Sequenced material: CD4+ or CD8+ T cells sorted from blood, taken in a trial of the OX40 agonist ivuxolimab. This TCR was sampled from an adult with an advanced solid tumor such as melanoma, head and neck, liver or kidney cancer.

CDR3 residues: CASSYTQTSPNTEAFF. In DNA form, the CDR3 reads TGTGCCAGCAGCTATACTCAGACGTCCCCGAACACTGAAGCTTTCTTT. The chain uses TRBV13 and TRBJ1-1; D ambiguous. Germline V CDR1 and CDR2: PRHDT, FYEKMQ (reference sequence). The CDR3 has 16 residues. Trimming stripped 4 bases from V and 1 base from J, with 16 bases between.